Listed below are T cell receptor beta chains from one sample, sequenced in a study of blood T cell repertoires in COVID-19. Profiling relied on immunoSEQ multiplex PCR, and the TCRdb table lists in-frame clones only, not all of them. This sample has under 250,000 clones, with about 83% found just once. Sequencing used peripheral blood. These receptors were obtained from a human donor in a cohort sampled during active COVID-19. Each CDR3 is given with its conserved first and last residue. Fields, in order: clone size, J gene, V gene, D gene, CDR3 DNA, CDR3 protein. A D gene is named only where the DNA matches it firmly. Not every row has a clone size; where given, it reads once, few, many or a size class.

- | TRBJ2-4 | TRBV13 | - | TGTGCCAGCAGCCGAAGGGGGGAGGGCAAAAACATTCAGTACTTC | CASSRRGEGKNIQYF
- | TRBJ1-5 | TRBV6-5 | - | TGTGCCAGCTCCCGAGATGCATATAGCAATCAGCCCCAGCATTTT | CASSRDAYSNQPQHF
- | TRBJ2-4 | TRBV3-1/TRBV3-2 | TRBD1 | TGTGCCAGCAGCCAAGTAACAGGGGACAACATTCAGTACTTC | CASSQVTGDNIQYF
- | TRBJ2-7 | TRBV9 | - | TGTGCCAGCAGCGTAGCAGGGTACGACGAGCAGTACTTC | CASSVAGYDEQYF
- | TRBJ2-1 | TRBV5-6 | TRBD1 | TGTGCCAGCAGCCCGGGACAGAATAGGGGCAATGAGCAGTTCTTC | CASSPGQNRGNEQFF
- | TRBJ2-2 | TRBV12-5 | - | TGTGCTAGTGGTTTGGTAGCGGGCGGGGAGCTGTTTTTT | CASGLVAGGELFF
- | TRBJ1-2 | TRBV19 | - | TGTGCCAGTGGGACTCTGAGGGGAACTGGCTACACCTTC | CASGTLRGTGYTF
- | TRBJ2-5 | TRBV5-4 | - | TGTGCCAGCAGCTTGGCCAGGGCAGAGACCCAGTACTTC | CASSLARAETQYF
- | TRBJ2-1 | TRBV5-4 | TRBD2 | TGTGCCAGCAGCTTGATGACTAGCGGGGGGTACAATGAGCAGTTCTTC | CASSLMTSGGYNEQFF
- | TRBJ2-2 | TRBV4-2 | - | TGTGCCAGCAGCCAAGTACCAGGGGTGAACACCGGGGAGCTGTTTTTT | CASSQVPGVNTGELFF
- | TRBJ2-5 | TRBV3-1/TRBV3-2 | - | TGTGCCAGCAGCGGCCGGGACAACCAAGAGACCCAGTACTTC | CASSGRDNQETQYF
- | TRBJ2-1 | TRBV5-1 | - | TGCGCCAGCAGCTTGCTCGGGATCTCCTACAATGAGCAGTTCTTC | CASSLLGISYNEQFF
- | TRBJ2-7 | TRBV11-3 | - | TGTGCCAGCAGCTTAACAGCCTCCTACGAGCAGTACTTC | CASSLTASYEQYF
- | TRBJ2-2 | TRBV14 | - | TGTGCCAGCAGGCGGGACGGAGACACCGGGGAGCTGTTTTTT | CASRRDGDTGELFF
- | TRBJ2-1 | TRBV30 | TRBD1 | TGTGCCTGGACCAAGGGACAGGGGGTTAATAATGAGCAGTTCTTC | CAWTKGQGVNNEQFF
- | TRBJ2-7 | TRBV4-1 | - | TGCGCCAGCAGCCAAGACCCAGCGGTGTCCTACGAGCAGTACTTC | CASSQDPAVSYEQYF
- | TRBJ1-2 | TRBV5-1 | TRBD1 | TGCGCCAGCAGCGTGCCCCGTTCACAGGGGAACTATGGCTACACCTTC | CASSVPRSQGNYGYTF
- | TRBJ1-2 | TRBV27 | TRBD1 | TGTGCCAGCAGTTTAACAAGGACAGGGGGCCGTGGTGGCTACACCTTC | CASSLTRTGGRGGYTF
- | TRBJ1-4 | TRBV11-2 | TRBD1 | TGTGCCAGCAGCCTAGGGACAGCGATTAATGAAAAACTGTTTTTT | CASSLGTAINEKLFF
- | TRBJ2-7 | TRBV7-2 | - | TGTGCCAGCAGCTTAGGAGGGCGCAGTCTCGAGCAGTACTTC | CASSLGGRSLEQYF
- | TRBJ1-1 | TRBV27 | TRBD1 | TGTGCCAGCAGTTCTTTACTTGGGACAGGGGAGACAGCTTTCTTT | CASSSLLGTGETAFF
- | TRBJ1-2 | TRBV5-4 | - | TGTGCCAGCAGCTTGAACCGGGGCTATGGCTACACCTTC | CASSLNRGYGYTF
- | TRBJ2-3 | TRBV6-5 | - | TGTGCCAGCACCCGTAGCGCCGTGAATACAGATACGCAGTATTTT | CASTRSAVNTDTQYF
- | TRBJ2-7 | TRBV2 | - | TGTGCCAGCAGTGACAGGGTACCCTACGAGCAGTACTTC | CASSDRVPYEQYF
many | TRBJ2-1 | TRBV6-4 | TRBD2 | TGTGCCAGCAGTGACTCAGGAGGGGAGGGCTACAATGAGCAGTTCTTC | CASSDSGGEGYNEQFF